Here is one T cell receptor beta chain with its context. Its target is unknown. Researchers cut adjacent lung at least 2 cm from the tumor margin, and it showed no atypia. The sample is drawn from a study of T cells in localized non-small cell lung cancer. This CDR3 comprises 16 residues. Germline values: CDR1 SGHNT, CDR2 YENEEA. V was clipped by 0 bases and J by 4 bases; unmatched bases: 3. Sequencing used immunoSEQ multiplex PCR; TCRdb keeps in-frame clones, though not all of them. The sample shows roughly 2,700 clones, approximately 30% of them seen only once. Study-wide findings and caveats: The study detected a median around 50 of the top 100 tumor clones in adjacent lung. Exceeding tumor, uninvolved adjacent lung had the highest T cell clonality. Heterogeneity cannot be ruled out, as sequencing used one tumor region only.

The specimen was normal lung tissue next to the tumor, collected before any cancer treatment. V and J are TRBV11-3 and TRBJ2-1; 10 positions agree with TRBD2. The TCR was taken from a female donor of 60 years or more with stage I squamous cell lung carcinoma. The CDR3 region is CASSLDTSGVYNEQFF. The CDR3 bases are TGTGCCAGCAGCTTAGATACTAGCGGGGTATACAATGAGCAGTTCTTC.